This T cell receptor (beta chain) was recovered during a study of blood T cell repertoires in COVID-19. Study background: Specimens from acute and convalescent COVID-19 originated in the United States, Italy and Spain. In each case, the material was cDNA or gDNA derived from T cells, B-cell-depleted T cells, or PBMCs.

Authors' processing steps: The authors estimated nucleated cell counts from reference gene primer amplification. Here immunoSEQ multiplex PCR was the method, and the copy in TCRdb shows in-frame clones only, minus some. Clone size and V and J calls were adopted from that table, with D and trimming inferred from the DNA. The data contain 100,000 to 150,000 clones, about 85% of them singletons. This TCR came from an older man with acute or convalescent COVID-19. Sequencing was done on a sample of peripheral blood.

CDR3 in DNA: TGTGCCAGCAGCAAAGCGAAACCCAACTTTAACTATGGCTACACCTTC. This gives the protein CASSKAKPNFNYGYTF. The chain joins TRBV21-1 to TRBJ1-2. TRBV21-1 is marked as a pseudogene. The CDR3 has 16 residues.